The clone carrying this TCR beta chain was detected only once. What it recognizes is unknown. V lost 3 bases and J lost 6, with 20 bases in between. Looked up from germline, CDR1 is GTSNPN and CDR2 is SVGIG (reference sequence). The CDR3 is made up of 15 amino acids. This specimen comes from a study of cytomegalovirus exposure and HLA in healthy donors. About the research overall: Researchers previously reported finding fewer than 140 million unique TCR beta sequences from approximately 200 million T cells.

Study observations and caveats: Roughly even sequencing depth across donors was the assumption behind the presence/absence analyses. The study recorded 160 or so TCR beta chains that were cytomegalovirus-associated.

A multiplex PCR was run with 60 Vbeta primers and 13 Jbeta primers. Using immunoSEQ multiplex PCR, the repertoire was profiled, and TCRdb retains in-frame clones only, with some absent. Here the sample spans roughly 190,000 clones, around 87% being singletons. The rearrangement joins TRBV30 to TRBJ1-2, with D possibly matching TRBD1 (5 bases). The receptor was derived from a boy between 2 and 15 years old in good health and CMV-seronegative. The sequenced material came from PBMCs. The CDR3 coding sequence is TGTGCCTGGAGGCCATTCGGGAGGGGATACCATGGCTACACCTTC. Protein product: CAWRPFGRGYHGYTF. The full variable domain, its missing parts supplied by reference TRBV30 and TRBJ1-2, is SQTIHQWPATLVQPVGSPLSLECTVEGTSNPNLYWYRQAAGRGLQLLFYSVGIGQISSEVPQNLSASRPQDRQFILSSKKLLLSDSGFYLCAWRPFGRGYHGYTFGSGTRLTVV.